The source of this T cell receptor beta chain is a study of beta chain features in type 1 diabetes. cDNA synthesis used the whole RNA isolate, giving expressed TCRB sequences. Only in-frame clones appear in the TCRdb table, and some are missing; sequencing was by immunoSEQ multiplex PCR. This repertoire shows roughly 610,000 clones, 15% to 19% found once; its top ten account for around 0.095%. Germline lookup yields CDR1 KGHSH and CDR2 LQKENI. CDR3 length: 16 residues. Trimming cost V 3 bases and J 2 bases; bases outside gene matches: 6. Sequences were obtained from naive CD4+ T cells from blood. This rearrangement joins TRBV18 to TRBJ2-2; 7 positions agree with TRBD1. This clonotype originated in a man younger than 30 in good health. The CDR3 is CASSPRQGPNTGELFF. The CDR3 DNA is TGTGCCAGCTCACCGCGACAGGGACCCAACACCGGGGAGCTGTTTTTT.